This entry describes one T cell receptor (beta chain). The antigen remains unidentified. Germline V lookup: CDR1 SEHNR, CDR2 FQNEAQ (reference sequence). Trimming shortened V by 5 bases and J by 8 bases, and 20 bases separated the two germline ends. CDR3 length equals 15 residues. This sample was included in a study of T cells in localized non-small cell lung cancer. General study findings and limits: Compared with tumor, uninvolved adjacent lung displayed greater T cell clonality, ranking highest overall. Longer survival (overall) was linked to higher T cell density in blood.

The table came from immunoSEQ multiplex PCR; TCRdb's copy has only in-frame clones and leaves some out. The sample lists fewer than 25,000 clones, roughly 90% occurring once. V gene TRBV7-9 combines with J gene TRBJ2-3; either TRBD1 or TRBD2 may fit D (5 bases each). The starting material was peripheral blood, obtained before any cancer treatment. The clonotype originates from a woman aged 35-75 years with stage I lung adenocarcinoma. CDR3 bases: TGTGCCAGCAGCACCCGTTTTGAGAGGGGAAGTACGCAGTATTTT. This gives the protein CASSTRFERGSTQYF.